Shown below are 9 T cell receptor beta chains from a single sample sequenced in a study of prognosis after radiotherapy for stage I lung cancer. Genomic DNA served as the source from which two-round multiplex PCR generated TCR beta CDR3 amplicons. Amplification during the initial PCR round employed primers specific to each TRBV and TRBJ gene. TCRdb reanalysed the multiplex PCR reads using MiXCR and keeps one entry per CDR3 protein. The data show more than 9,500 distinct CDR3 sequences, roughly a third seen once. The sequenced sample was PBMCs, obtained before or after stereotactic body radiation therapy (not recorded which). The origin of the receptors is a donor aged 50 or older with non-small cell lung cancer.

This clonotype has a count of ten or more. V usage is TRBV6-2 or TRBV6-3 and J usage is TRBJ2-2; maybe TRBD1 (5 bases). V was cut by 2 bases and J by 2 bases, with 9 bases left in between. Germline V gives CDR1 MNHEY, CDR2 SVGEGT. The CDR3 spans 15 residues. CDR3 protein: CASSYRGQNTGELFF. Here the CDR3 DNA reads TGTGCCAGCAGTTACAGGGGCCAAAACACCGGGGAGCTGTTTTTT.

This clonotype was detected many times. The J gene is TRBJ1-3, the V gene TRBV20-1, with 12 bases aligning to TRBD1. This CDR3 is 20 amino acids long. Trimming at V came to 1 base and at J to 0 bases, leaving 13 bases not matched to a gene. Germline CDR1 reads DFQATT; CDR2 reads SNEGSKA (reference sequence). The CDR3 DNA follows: TGCAGTGCTAGAGCACCCTTGTGGGACAGGGGGCCATACTCTGGAAACACCATATATTTT. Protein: CSARAPLWDRGPYSGNTIYF.

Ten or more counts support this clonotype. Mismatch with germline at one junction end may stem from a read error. The DNA of the CDR3 is TGTGCTAGCAGCTGGGACAGCGGCACAGATACGCAGTATTTT. As protein: CASSWDSGTDTQYF. The chain employs TRBV7-7 and TRBJ2-3; 7 bases are shared with TRBD1. The CDR3 is 14 amino acids. Looked up from germline, CDR1 is SSHAT and CDR2 is FNYEAQ (reference sequence).

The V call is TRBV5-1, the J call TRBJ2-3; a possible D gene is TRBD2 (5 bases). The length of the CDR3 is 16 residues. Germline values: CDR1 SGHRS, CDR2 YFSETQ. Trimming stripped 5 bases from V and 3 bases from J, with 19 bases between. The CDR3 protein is CASSRDSGLGTDTQYF. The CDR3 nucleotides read TGCGCCAGCAGTAGGGATTCGGGGTTAGGTACAGATACGCAGTATTTT.

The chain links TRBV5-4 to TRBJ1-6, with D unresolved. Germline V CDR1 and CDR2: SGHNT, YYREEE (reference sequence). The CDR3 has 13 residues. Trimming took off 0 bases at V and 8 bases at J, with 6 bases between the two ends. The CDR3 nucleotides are TGTGCCAGCAGCTTGGAGGTGGATTCACCCCTCCACTTT. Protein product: CASSLEVDSPLHF.

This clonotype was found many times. CDR3 region: CSARGGLAGPGANEQFF. CDR3 nucleotides: TGCAGTGCTAGGGGGGGACTAGCGGGCCCTGGGGCCAATGAGCAGTTCTTC. The chain has TRBV20-1 and TRBJ2-1; 12 bases agree with TRBD2. V shed 3 bases and J 6 bases; nucleotides not matched to a gene: 12. The length of the CDR3 is 17 residues. Germline V gene lookup returns CDR1 DFQATT and CDR2 SNEGSKA (reference sequence).

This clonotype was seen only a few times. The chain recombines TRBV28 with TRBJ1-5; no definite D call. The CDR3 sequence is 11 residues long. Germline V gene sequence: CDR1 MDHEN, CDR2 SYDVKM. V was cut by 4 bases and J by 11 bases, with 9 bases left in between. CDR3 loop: CASSSGLTQHF. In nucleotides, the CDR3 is TGTGCCAGCAGTTCCGGGCTTACCCAGCATTTT. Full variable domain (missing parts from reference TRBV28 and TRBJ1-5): DVKVTQSSRYLVKRTGEKVFLECVQDMDHENMFWYRQDPGLGLRLIYFSYDVKMKEKGDIPEGYSVSREKKERFSLILESASTNQTSMYLCASSSGLTQHFGDGTRLSIL.

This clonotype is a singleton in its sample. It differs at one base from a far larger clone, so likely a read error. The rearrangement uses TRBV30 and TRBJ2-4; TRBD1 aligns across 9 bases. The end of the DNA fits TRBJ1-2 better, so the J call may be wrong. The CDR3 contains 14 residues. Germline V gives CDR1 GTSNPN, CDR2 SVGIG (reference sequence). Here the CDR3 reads CAWSRDRDGYDYTF. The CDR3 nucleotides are TGTGCCTGGAGCCGGGACAGGGATGGCTATGACTACACCTTC.

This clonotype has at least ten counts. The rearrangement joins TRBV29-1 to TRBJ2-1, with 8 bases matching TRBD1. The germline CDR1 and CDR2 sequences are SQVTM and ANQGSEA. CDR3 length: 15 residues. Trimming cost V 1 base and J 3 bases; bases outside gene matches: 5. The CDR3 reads CSVEADGTGYNEQFF. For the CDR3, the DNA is TGCAGCGTTGAAGCGGACGGGACAGGCTACAATGAGCAGTTCTTC.